This T cell receptor beta chain appears in the sequencing data of a study of T-cell reconstitution after alpha-beta-depleted transplantation in children. Notes on the study in general: In some patients, recipient T cells and intrathymic progenitors surviving conditioning explained high day-60 diversity. T-cell numbers and diversity, one year after transplant, stemmed largely from T cells that were newly produced. Alpha-beta T cells present about two months after transplant were reported to originate from several hundred expanded graft clones.

A TCRbeta library incorporating unique molecular identifiers was prepared. One entry per CDR3 protein, called by TCRdb with MiXCR from the PCR reads. The sample has about 440,000 distinct CDR3 sequences; approximately 41% are singletons. This clonotype was found many times. Its antigen is undetermined. Germline lookup yields CDR1 SEHNR and CDR2 FQNEAQ (reference sequence). The CDR3 spans 15 residues. The V gene end was trimmed by 4 bases and the J gene end by 1 base; junction bases not matched to a gene: 4. The sequences come from PBMCs, collected before TCRalphabeta/CD19-depleted stem cell transplant. The receptor's source is a girl aged 2 to 10 with aplastic anemia, due to receive a stem cell transplant. This rearrangement joins TRBV7-9 to TRBJ1-2; 9 positions match TRBD1. CDR3 protein: CASSSPGQGNYGYTF. The CDR3 region has the DNA TGTGCCAGCAGCTCCCCGGGACAGGGTAACTATGGCTACACCTTC.